This TCR beta chain was sequenced in a study of OX40 agonist ivuxolimab in advanced cancers. Overall study context: Those enrolled were about 80% male, with a mean age of around 60 years and ages from roughly 23 to 80. Enrollees could have had prior anti-PD-1, anti-PD-L1 or anti-CTLA-4 therapy, which about 40% had received. Overall study results and limits: On average, CD8+ T cells showed a greater number of expanded clones than CD4+. CD4+ and CD8+ blood T cells expanded clonally by week 6 at 0.1 to 3.0 mg/kg.

CDR3 length: 15 amino acids. Germline V CDR1 and CDR2: SGHRS, YFSETQ. Trimming left V 3 bases short and J 6 bases short, with 16 bases between. The data were produced by immunoSEQ multiplex PCR, yet TCRdb's version contains in-frame clones alone and is incomplete. The table lists about 62,000 clones, roughly 90% of them singletons. A word on this clone: Its antigen is currently unknown.

This specimen was CD4+ or CD8+ T cells sorted from blood, taken in a trial of the OX40 agonist ivuxolimab. This TCR was recovered from an adult with an advanced solid tumor such as melanoma, head and neck, liver or kidney cancer. The chain uses TRBV5-1 and TRBJ2-4; possibly TRBD2 for D (6 bases). The CDR3 nucleotides are TGCGCCAGCAGCTCGGAGGGTACTCCGGGAAACATTCAGTACTTC. This gives the protein CASSSEGTPGNIQYF.